This T cell receptor beta chain is drawn from a study of blood T cells in healthy people across ages. PCR was performed a second time for about 7 to 12 cycles using a sample-barcoded 5' primer and a J-beta primer mix. TCRdb itself ran the 5' RACE reads through MiXCR, one entry per CDR3 protein. This sample carries 1.8 million or so distinct CDR3 sequences, about two fifths of them seen once, and the ten largest clones take roughly 24%. Only a few counts were recorded for this clonotype. The V and J ends lost 6 bases and 9 bases respectively, with 11 bases between them. Germline assignment: CDR1 MNHNY and CDR2 SVGAGI (reference sequence). This CDR3 region has 11 residues.

This TCR was sampled from a human donor in good health. V gene TRBV6-6 combines with J gene TRBJ1-1; D unclear. The sequencing sample was made of blood. The CDR3 reads CASSPMEQAFF. The CDR3, as DNA: TGTGCCAGCAGCCCCATGGAACAAGCTTTCTTT.